A single sample gave rise to the 6 T cell receptor beta chains below, sequenced in a study of identical twins. TCRdb analysed the 5' RACE reads with MiXCR anew, one entry per CDR3 protein. The sample carries 600,000 to 700,000 distinct CDR3 sequences, 21% recorded once. These data are also associated with another study on T cells expressing NK-cell markers.

The material sequenced was PBMCs. These receptors were obtained from a woman aged 18-35 years in good health.

This rearrangement joins TRBV10-1 to TRBJ2-7; 9 bases match TRBD1. Per the germline V gene, CDR1 is WNHNN and CDR2 is SYGVQD (reference sequence). The length of the CDR3 is 15 residues. J lost 2 bases, V lost 4 bases, and 6 bases had no gene match. The CDR3 region is CASSARRTGAYEQYF. The DNA for the CDR3 is TGCGCCAGCAGTGCCCGCAGGACAGGGGCCTACGAGCAGTACTTC.

The CDR3 DNA sequence: TGTGCCAGCAGCCAAGGTAGCGGTCCAGATACGCAGTATTTT. Its protein product is CASSQGSGPDTQYF. The chain recombines TRBV4-2 with TRBJ2-3; D possibly corresponds to TRBD2 (6 bases). This CDR3 has 14 residues. Trimming removed 1 base from V and 4 bases from J, with 9 bases in between. Germline V gene data show CDR1 as LGHNA and CDR2 as YNFKEQ.

The chain links TRBV20-1 to TRBJ2-1, with no clear D. Germline lookup yields CDR1 DFQATT and CDR2 SNEGSKA (reference sequence). This CDR3 spans 15 amino acids. With 0 bases removed from V and 3 bases from J, the gap between germline ends came to 12 bases. The CDR3 nucleotides are TGCAGTGCTAGAGAGTTCACGGCTAGCTACAATGAGCAGTTCTTC. This gives the protein CSAREFTASYNEQFF.

The CDR3 sequence: CASNTLGPGSYNEQFF. In DNA, the CDR3 is TGTGCCAGCAATACCTTAGGCCCGGGCTCCTACAATGAGCAGTTCTTC. The chain employs TRBV2 and TRBJ2-1; D remains ambiguous. The CDR3 totals 16 residues. Trimming pared 7 bases from V and 0 bases from J, leaving 16 bases between. Germline V gene lookup returns CDR1 SNHLY and CDR2 FYNNEI.

This clonotype was recorded at least ten times. The rearrangement links TRBV20-1 to TRBJ2-2, with TRBD2 identical over 9 bases. The J segment lost 5 bases and the V segment lost 1 base, leaving 5 bases of the junction unmatched. Looked up from germline, CDR1 is DFQATT and CDR2 is SNEGSKA (reference sequence). This CDR3 comprises 15 residues. The CDR3 reads CSARVAGAGTGELFF. The CDR3 nucleotides read TGCAGTGCTAGAGTAGCGGGGGCGGGGACCGGGGAGCTGTTTTTT.

The chain uses TRBV4-3 and TRBJ1-1, with no clear D. Trimming shortened V by 0 bases and J by 1 base, and 9 bases separated the two germline ends. Germline lookup yields CDR1 LGHNA and CDR2 YSLEER. The CDR3 totals 15 residues. Written as DNA, the CDR3 is TGCGCCAGCAGCCAAGATCTGGGGAGGAACACTGAAGCTTTCTTT. It is translated as CASSQDLGRNTEAFF.